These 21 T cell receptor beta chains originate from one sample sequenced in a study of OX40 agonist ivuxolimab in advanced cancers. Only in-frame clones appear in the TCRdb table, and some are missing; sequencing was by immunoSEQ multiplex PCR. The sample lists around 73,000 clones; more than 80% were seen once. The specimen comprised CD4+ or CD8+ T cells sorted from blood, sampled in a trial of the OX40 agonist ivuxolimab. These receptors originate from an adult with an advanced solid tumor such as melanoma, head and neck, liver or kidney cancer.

CDR3 nucleotide sequence: TGTGCCAGCAGTTACTCCCCCCAGGGACCTGGCTACACCTTC. Translation: CASSYSPQGPGYTF. This rearrangement joins TRBV6-5 to TRBJ1-2; possible D gene TRBD1, 5 bases. Trimming stripped 0 bases from V and 7 bases from J, with 12 bases between. The germline V gene has CDR1 MNHEY and CDR2 SVGAGI. CDR3 size: 14 residues.

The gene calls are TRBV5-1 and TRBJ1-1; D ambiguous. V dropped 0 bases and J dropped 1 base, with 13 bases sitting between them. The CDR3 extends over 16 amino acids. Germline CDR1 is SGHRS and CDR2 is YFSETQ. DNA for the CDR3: TGCGCCAGCAGCTTGGTTCTGGGCGGATCGAACACTGAAGCTTTCTTT. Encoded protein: CASSLVLGGSNTEAFF. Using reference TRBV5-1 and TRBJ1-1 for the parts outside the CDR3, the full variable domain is KAGVTQTPRYLIKTRGQQVTLSCSPISGHRSVSWYQQTPGQGLQFLFEYFSETQRNKGNFPGRFSGRQFSNSRSEMNVSTLELGDSALYLCASSLVLGGSNTEAFFGQGTRLTVV.

DNA for the CDR3: TGTGCCAGCAGCTCTGGACTAGCGGTGATATACAATGAGCAGTTCTTC. It translates to CASSSGLAVIYNEQFF. V is TRBV7-2 and J is TRBJ2-1; 10 nucleotides align to TRBD2. The CDR3 contains 16 residues. Trimming at V came to 4 bases and at J to 4 bases, leaving 7 bases not matched to a gene. CDR1 and CDR2 (germline): SGHTA, FQGNSA.

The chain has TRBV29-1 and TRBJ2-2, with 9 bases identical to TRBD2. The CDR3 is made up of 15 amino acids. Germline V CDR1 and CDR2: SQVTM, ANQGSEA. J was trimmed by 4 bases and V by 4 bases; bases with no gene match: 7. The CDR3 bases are TGCAGCGTTGCCCGGACTAGCGATATCACCGGGGAGCTGTTTTTT. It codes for CSVARTSDITGELFF.

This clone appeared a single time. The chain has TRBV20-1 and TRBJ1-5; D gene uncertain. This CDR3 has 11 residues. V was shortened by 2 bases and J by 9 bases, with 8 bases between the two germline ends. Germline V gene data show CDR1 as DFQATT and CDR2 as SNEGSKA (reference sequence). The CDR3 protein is CSARSAGPQHF. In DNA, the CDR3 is TGCAGTGCTAGATCGGCGGGGCCCCAGCATTTT.

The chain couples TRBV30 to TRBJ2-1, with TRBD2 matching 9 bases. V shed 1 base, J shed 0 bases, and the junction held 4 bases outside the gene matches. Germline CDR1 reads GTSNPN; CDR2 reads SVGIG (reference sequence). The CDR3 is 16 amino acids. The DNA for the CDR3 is TGTGCCTGGAGTGGTTATAGCGGGAGCTCCTACAATGAGCAGTTCTTC. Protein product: CAWSGYSGSSYNEQFF.

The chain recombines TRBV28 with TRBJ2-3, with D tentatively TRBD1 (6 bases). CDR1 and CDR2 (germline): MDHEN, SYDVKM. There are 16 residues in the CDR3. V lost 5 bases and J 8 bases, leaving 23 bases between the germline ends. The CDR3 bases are TGTGCCAGCAGTCCACATGAGGCAGGGGCCAAAAGTACGCAGTATTTT. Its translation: CASSPHEAGAKSTQYF. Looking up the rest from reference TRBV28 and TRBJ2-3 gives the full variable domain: DVKVTQSSRYLVKRTGEKVFLECVQDMDHENMFWYRQDPGLGLRLIYFSYDVKMKEKGDIPEGYSVSREKKERFSLILESASTNQTSMYLCASSPHEAGAKSTQYFGPGTRLTVL.

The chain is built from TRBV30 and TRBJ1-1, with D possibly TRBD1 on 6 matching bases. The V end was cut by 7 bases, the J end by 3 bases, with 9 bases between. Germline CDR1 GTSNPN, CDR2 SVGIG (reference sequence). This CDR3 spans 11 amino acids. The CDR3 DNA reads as TGTGCCTCCTCAGGGGACACTGAAGCTTTCTTT. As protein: CASSGDTEAFF.

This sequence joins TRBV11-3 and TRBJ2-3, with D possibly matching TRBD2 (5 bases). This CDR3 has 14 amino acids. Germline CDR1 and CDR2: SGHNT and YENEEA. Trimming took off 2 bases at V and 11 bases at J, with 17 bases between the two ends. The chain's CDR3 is CASSLIKGAAGQYF. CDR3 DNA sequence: TGTGCCAGCAGCTTAATAAAGGGAGCGGCTGGGCAGTATTTT.

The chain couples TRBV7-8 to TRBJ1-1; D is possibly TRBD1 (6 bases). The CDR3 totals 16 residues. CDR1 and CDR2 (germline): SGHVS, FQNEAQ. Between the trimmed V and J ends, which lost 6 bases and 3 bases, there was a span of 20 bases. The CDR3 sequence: CASSPRGGVGYTEAFF. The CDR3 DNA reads TGTGCCAGCAGTCCCCGGGGGGGCGTCGGGTACACTGAAGCTTTCTTT.

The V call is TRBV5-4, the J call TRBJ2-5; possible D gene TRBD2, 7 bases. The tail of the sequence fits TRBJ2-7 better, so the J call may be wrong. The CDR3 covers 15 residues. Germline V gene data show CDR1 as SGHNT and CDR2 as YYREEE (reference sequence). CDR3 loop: CASSLGGGVAYEQYF. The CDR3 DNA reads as TGTGCCAGCAGCCTGGGAGGGGGGGTAGCCTACGAGCAGTACTTC.

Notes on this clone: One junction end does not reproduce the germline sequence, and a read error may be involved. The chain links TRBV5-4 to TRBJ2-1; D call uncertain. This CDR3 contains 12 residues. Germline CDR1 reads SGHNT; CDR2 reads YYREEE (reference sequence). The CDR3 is CASSLRYPVGIF. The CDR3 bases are TGTGCCAGCAGCTTGAGGTATCCTGTTGGAATCTTC.

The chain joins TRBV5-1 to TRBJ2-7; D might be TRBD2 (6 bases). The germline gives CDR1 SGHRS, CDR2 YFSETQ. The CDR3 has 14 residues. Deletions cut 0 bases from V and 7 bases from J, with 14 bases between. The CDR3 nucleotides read TGCGCCAGCAGCTTGGAGGGAGGCCAGGGTGAGCAGTACTTC. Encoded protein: CASSLEGGQGEQYF.

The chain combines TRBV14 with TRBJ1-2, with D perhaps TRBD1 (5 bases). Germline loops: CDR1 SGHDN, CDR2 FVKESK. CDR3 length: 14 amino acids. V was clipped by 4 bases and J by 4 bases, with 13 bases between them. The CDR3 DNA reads TGTGCCAGCAGCCGACGCGGGACGGTCTATGGCTACACCTTC. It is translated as CASSRRGTVYGYTF.

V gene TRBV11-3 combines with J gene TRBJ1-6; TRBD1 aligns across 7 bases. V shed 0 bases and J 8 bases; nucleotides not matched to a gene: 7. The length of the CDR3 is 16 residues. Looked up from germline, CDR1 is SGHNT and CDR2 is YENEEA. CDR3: CASSLDRRGLDSPLHF. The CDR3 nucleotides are TGTGCCAGCAGCTTAGATAGGAGGGGGCTCGATTCACCCCTCCACTTT.

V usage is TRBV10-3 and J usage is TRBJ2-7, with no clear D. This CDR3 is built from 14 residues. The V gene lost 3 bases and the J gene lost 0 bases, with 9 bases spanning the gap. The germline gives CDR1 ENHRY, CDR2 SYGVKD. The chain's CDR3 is CAISDLGVSYEQYF. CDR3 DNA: TGTGCCATCAGTGATCTTGGGGTCTCCTACGAGCAGTACTTC.

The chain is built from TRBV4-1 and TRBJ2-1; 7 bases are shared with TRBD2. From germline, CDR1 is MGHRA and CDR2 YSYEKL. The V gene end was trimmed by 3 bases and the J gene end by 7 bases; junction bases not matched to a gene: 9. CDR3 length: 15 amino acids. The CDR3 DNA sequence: TGCGCCAGCAGCCAGCGGACTAGTCTTGTAAATGAGCAGTTCTTC. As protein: CASSQRTSLVNEQFF.

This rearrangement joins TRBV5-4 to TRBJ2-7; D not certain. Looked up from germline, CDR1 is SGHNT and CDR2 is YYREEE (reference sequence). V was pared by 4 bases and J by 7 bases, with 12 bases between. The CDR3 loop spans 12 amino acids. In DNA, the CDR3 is TGTGCCAGCAGCCGCGTAGGGCGGGAGCAGTACTTC. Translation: CASSRVGREQYF. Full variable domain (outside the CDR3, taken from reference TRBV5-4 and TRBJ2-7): ETGVTQSPTHLIKTRGQQVTLRCSSQSGHNTVSWYQQALGQGPQFIFQYYREEENGRGNFPPRFSGLQFPNYSSELNVNALELDDSALYLCASSRVGREQYFGPGTRLTVT.

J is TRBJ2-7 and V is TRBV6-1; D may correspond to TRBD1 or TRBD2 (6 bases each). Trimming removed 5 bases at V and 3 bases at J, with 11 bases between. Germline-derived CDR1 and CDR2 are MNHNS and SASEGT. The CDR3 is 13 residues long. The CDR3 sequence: CASSRGTLYEQYF. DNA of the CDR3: TGTGCCAGCAGTCGGGGGACACTCTACGAGCAGTACTTC.

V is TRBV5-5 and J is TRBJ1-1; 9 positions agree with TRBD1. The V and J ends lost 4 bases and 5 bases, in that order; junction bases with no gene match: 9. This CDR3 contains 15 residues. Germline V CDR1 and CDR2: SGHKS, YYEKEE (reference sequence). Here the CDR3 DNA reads TGTGCCAGCAGCATTACAGGGGGCGTAAAAACTGAAGCTTTCTTT. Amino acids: CASSITGGVKTEAFF.

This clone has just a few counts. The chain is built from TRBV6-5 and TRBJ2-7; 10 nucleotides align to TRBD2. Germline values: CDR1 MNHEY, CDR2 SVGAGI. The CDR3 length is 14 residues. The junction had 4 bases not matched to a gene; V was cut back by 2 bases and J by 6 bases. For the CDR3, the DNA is TGTGCCAGCAGTTACGGGGGACTAGCGAGCGAGCAGTACTTC. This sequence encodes CASSYGGLASEQYF.